The 21 T cell receptor beta chains presented below share a single source sample, sequenced in a study of neurological immune-mediated disorders. From the 5' RACE reads, TCRdb called clonotypes with MiXCR, one entry per CDR3 protein. Of under 85,000 distinct CDR3 sequences in the sample, around an eighth were seen once. The specimen sequenced was PBMCs. The receptors shown here come from a woman in her forties or fifties in good health.

This clonotype was counted a few times. The rearrangement links TRBV12-3 or TRBV12-4 to TRBJ2-1; 11 bases are a match to TRBD2. The CDR3 is 13 residues long. With V trimmed by 6 bases and J by 7 bases, 2 bases remained unmatched. CDR3 amino acids: CASSPSGGNEQFF. CDR3 in DNA: TGTGCCAGCAGCCCTAGCGGGGGGAATGAGCAGTTCTTC.

CDR3 sequence: CASSPAIAHYEQYF. CDR3 bases: TGTGCCAGCAGCCCGGCAATAGCCCACTACGAGCAGTACTTC. The chain joins TRBV12-3 or TRBV12-4 to TRBJ2-7; D gene ambiguous. This CDR3 has 14 amino acids. V was clipped by 6 bases and J by 3 bases, with 15 bases between them.

This clonotype appeared many times. The rearrangement uses TRBV9 and TRBJ2-5; the match to TRBD2 covers 8 bases. The germline V gene encodes CDR1 SGDLS and CDR2 YYNGEE. The length of the CDR3 is 15 residues. With V trimmed by 4 bases and J by 5 bases, 10 bases remained unmatched. The CDR3 DNA sequence: TGTGCCAGCAGCATAGACAGCGGGAGAGGGGAGACCCAGTACTTC. Translation gives CASSIDSGRGETQYF. The full variable domain, completed using reference TRBV9 and TRBJ2-5, is DSGVTQTPKHLITATGQRVTLRCSPRSGDLSVYWYQQSLDQGLQFLIQYYNGEERAKGNILERFSAQQFPDLHSELNLSSLELGDSALYFCASSIDSGRGETQYFGPGTRLLVL.

This clonotype was detected ten times or more. The chain recombines TRBV15 with TRBJ2-2; no reliable D call. Trimming removed 4 bases at V and 6 bases at J, with 15 bases between. Germline CDR1 reads LNHNV; CDR2 reads YYDKDF (reference sequence). This CDR3 comprises 15 residues. The CDR3 nucleotides read TGTGCCACCAGCACCCTATACTGGTCTCCCGGGGAGCTGTTTTTT. This sequence encodes CATSTLYWSPGELFF. Variable domain in full (rest from reference TRBV15 and TRBJ2-2): DAMVIQNPRYQVTQFGKPVTLSCSQTLNHNVMYWYQQKSSQAPKLLFHYYDKDFNNEADTPDNFQSRRPNTSFCFLDIRSPGLGDTAMYLCATSTLYWSPGELFFGEGSRLTVL.

This clonotype was recorded at least ten times. The CDR3 here is CASSLKGQGVSDFREQYF. The CDR3 coding sequence is TGTGCCAGCAGTTTAAAGGGACAGGGGGTATCGGATTTTAGGGAGCAGTACTTC. The genes are TRBV7-6 and TRBJ2-7, with 11 bases fitting TRBD1. Per germline, CDR1 SGHVS and CDR2 FNYEAQ. The CDR3 runs to 18 residues. V trimming: 6 bases; J trimming: 7 bases; junction bases outside the gene matches: 20.

This chain uses TRBV20-1 with TRBJ2-3; 8 nucleotides match TRBD2. Germline V gene lookup returns CDR1 DFQATT and CDR2 SNEGSKA (reference sequence). V dropped 6 bases and J dropped 6; count of bases not matched to a gene: 8. This CDR3 comprises 13 residues. CDR3 DNA sequence: TGCAGTGCCCCGGGGGGGGCTATGGATACGCAGTATTTT. This translates into CSAPGGAMDTQYF.

This clonotype was picked up many times. The gene calls are TRBV5-6 and TRBJ2-3; 11 positions match TRBD2. Trimming took 3 bases from V and 1 from J; bases not matched to a gene: 4. CDR3 length: 16 amino acids. The germline CDR1 and CDR2 sequences are SGHDT and YYEEEE. The chain's CDR3 is CASSSNSGRGTDTQYF. CDR3 DNA sequence: TGTGCCAGCAGCTCGAATAGCGGGAGGGGCACAGATACGCAGTATTTT.

The sample holds many counts of this clonotype. The chain uses TRBV12-3 or TRBV12-4 and TRBJ1-3; a possible D gene is TRBD1 (5 bases). The CDR3 is made up of 14 amino acids. Trimming cost V 6 bases and J 7 bases, with 16 bases left between them. CDR3 coding DNA: TGTGCCAGCAGGGGACCCCAGGGTTTCAACACCATATATTTT. This translates into CASRGPQGFNTIYF.

Of note for this clonotype: At one end, the junction sequence differs from germline, possibly due to a read error. The V and J genes are TRBV4-1 and TRBJ2-6; TRBD2 is a possible D gene (6 bases). This CDR3 spans 23 amino acids. CDR1 is MGHRA and CDR2 is YSYEKL in the germline V gene. CDR3 sequence (DNA): TGCGCCACCAGCCAAGATCGAGTCGGGGCAGCCACGGGAGTTCGCTCTGGGGCCAACGTCCTGACTTTC. Residues: CATSQDRVGAATGVRSGANVLTF.

This clonotype was recorded at least ten times. The rearrangement links TRBV20-1 to TRBJ2-7; either TRBD1 or TRBD2 may supply D (7 bases each). Trimming shortened V by 6 bases and J by 5 bases, and 17 bases separated the two germline ends. Germline CDR1 DFQATT, CDR2 SNEGSKA (reference sequence). CDR3 length: 13 residues. The CDR3 region has the DNA TGCAGTGCCCCCCAGGGGGGAGGGCACGAGCAGTACTTC. It translates to CSAPQGGGHEQYF.

The chain carries TRBV5-4 and TRBJ1-1; no definite D call. The germline V and J ends were trimmed by 4 bases and 3 bases, with 13 bases remaining between them. The length of the CDR3 is 14 residues. Germline-derived CDR1 and CDR2 are SGHNT and YYREEE (reference sequence). The CDR3: CASSTGPGDTEAFF. The CDR3 DNA follows: TGTGCCAGCAGCACGGGCCCCGGTGACACTGAAGCTTTCTTT. The whole variable domain, filled in from reference TRBV5-4 and TRBJ1-1, reads ETGVTQSPTHLIKTRGQQVTLRCSSQSGHNTVSWYQQALGQGPQFIFQYYREEENGRGNFPPRFSGLQFPNYSSELNVNALELDDSALYLCASSTGPGDTEAFFGQGTRLTVV.

By frequency in the sample, this clonotype is medium-sized. J is TRBJ1-3 and V is TRBV7-6, with D perhaps matching TRBD1 (5 bases). CDR1 is SGHVS, CDR2 FNYEAQ, per germline. V gave up 0 bases and J gave up 9 bases, with 12 bases separating them. The CDR3 covers 14 residues. The CDR3 reads CASSLASTGATIYF. CDR3 DNA sequence: TGTGCCAGCAGCTTAGCCTCCACTGGGGCCACCATATATTTT. The full variable domain, completed using reference TRBV7-6 and TRBJ1-3, is GAGVSQSPRYKVTKRGQDVALRCDPISGHVSLYWYRQALGQGPEFLTYFNYEAQQDKSGLPNDRFSAERPEGSISTLTIQRTEQRDSAMYRCASSLASTGATIYFGEGSWLTVV.

This clonotype was recorded at least ten times. The CDR3 here is CASTPRGNTEAFF. In DNA, the CDR3 is TGTGCCAGCACCCCCCGGGGGAACACTGAAGCTTTCTTT. The rearrangement links TRBV6-2 or TRBV6-3 to TRBJ1-1; D not resolved. The CDR3 has 13 residues. Between the trimmed V and J ends, which lost 7 bases and 1 base, there was a span of 10 bases. Germline V gives CDR1 MNHEY, CDR2 SVGEGT.

The rearrangement uses TRBV18 and TRBJ1-2; 7 bases align to TRBD1. CDR1 KGHSH and CDR2 LQKENI come from the germline V gene. CDR3 size: 13 residues. With V trimmed by 5 bases and J by 4 bases, 4 bases remained unmatched. The CDR3 protein is CASSEDRAYGYTF. CDR3 in DNA: TGTGCCAGCTCAGAAGACAGGGCCTATGGCTACACCTTC.

This chain joins TRBV6-5 and TRBJ2-7; 11 nucleotides agree with TRBD2. Germline V gene lookup returns CDR1 MNHEY and CDR2 SVGAGI. With 2 bases clipped from V and 7 bases from J, the junction kept 4 bases outside the gene matches. The CDR3 consists of 14 residues. CDR3 nucleotides: TGTGCCAGCAGTTACCGGACTAGCGGGTATGAGCAGTACTTC. Encoded protein: CASSYRTSGYEQYF.

This clonotype was recorded at least ten times. The chain combines TRBV7-9 with TRBJ1-4; no definite D call. Trimming stripped 5 bases from V and 7 bases from J, with 11 bases between. This CDR3 is built from 13 residues. Germline loops: CDR1 SEHNR, CDR2 FQNEAQ (reference sequence). CDR3 nucleotides: TGTGCCAGCAGCCCTTCGGGATTTGAAAAACTGTTTTTT. As protein: CASSPSGFEKLFF.

This clonotype came up many times. The chain employs TRBV20-1 and TRBJ1-3; D not certain. The CDR3 contains 13 residues. Germline lookup yields CDR1 DFQATT and CDR2 SNEGSKA (reference sequence). V was shortened by 6 bases and J by 0 bases, with 9 bases between the two germline ends. For the CDR3, the DNA is TGCAGTGCGATGCAGAACTCTGGAAACACCATATATTTT. It is translated as CSAMQNSGNTIYF.

This sequence joins TRBV9 and TRBJ1-2; D is perhaps TRBD1 (5 bases). Germline values: CDR1 SGDLS, CDR2 YYNGEE. Between the trimmed V and J ends, which lost 4 bases and 7 bases, there was a span of 11 bases. This CDR3 is built from 12 residues. The CDR3 DNA sequence: TGTGCCAGCAGCCTAGATAGGGGTGGCTACACCTTC. Residues: CASSLDRGGYTF.

This clonotype was observed at least ten times. The chain employs TRBV5-6 and TRBJ1-4; no reliable D call. V was shortened by 0 bases and J by 3 bases, with 9 bases between the two germline ends. Germline lookup yields CDR1 SGHDT and CDR2 YYEEEE. CDR3 length equals 15 residues. CDR3 nucleotide sequence: TGTGCCAGCAGCTTGGCCCGGCGGGCTAATGAAAAACTGTTTTTT. Encoded protein: CASSLARRANEKLFF.

This clonotype has a count of ten or more. V usage is TRBV27 and J usage is TRBJ2-1; D perhaps matches TRBD2 (5 bases). CDR1 and CDR2 (germline): MNHEY, SMNVEV (reference sequence). Trimming left V 5 bases short and J 6 bases short, with 11 bases between. The length of the CDR3 is 13 residues. The CDR3 DNA reads TGTGCCAGCAGTCCAATAGCGCGCAATGAGCAGTTCTTC. It yields the protein CASSPIARNEQFF.

This clonotype was observed many times. The chain joins TRBV2 to TRBJ1-5; D is uncertain. The CDR3 is 13 amino acids. The V gene lost 6 bases and the J gene lost 3 bases, with 9 bases spanning the gap. Germline loops: CDR1 SNHLY, CDR2 FYNNEI. The CDR3, as DNA: TGTGCCAGCAGGGCGGGGTTCAATCAGCCCCAGCATTTT. As protein: CASRAGFNQPQHF.